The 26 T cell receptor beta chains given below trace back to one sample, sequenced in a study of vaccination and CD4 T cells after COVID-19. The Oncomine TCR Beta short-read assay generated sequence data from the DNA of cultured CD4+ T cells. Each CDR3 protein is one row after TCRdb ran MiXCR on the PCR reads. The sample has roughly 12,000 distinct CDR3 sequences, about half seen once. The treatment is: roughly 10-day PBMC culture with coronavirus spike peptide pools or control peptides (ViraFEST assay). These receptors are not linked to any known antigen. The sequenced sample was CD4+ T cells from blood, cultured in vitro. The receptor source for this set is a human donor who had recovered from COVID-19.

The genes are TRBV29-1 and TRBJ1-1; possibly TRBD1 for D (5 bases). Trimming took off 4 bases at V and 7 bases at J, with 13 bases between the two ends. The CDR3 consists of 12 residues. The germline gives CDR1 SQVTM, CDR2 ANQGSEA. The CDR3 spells CSVGGYGGEAFF. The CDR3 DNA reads TGCAGCGTTGGAGGTTATGGGGGTGAAGCTTTCTTT.

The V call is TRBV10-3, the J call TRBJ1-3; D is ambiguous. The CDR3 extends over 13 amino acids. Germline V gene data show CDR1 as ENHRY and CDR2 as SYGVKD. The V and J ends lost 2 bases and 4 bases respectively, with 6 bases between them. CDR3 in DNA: TGTGCCATCAGTGAGGGGCAAGGAAACACCATATATTTT. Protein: CAISEGQGNTIYF.

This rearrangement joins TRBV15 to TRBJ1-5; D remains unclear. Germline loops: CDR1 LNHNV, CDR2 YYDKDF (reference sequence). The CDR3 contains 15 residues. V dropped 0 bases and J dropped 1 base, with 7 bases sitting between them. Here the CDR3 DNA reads TGTGCCACCAGCAGAGAGTACCAAAGCAATCAGCCCCAGCATTTT. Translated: CATSREYQSNQPQHF. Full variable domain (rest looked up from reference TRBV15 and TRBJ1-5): DAMVIQNPRYQVTQFGKPVTLSCSQTLNHNVMYWYQQKSSQAPKLLFHYYDKDFNNEADTPDNFQSRRPNTSFCFLDIRSPGLGDTAMYLCATSREYQSNQPQHFGDGTRLSIL.

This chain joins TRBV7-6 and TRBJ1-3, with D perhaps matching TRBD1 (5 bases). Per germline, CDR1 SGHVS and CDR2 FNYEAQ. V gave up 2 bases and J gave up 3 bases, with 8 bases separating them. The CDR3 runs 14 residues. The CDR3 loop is CASSLSGLGNTIYF. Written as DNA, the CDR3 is TGTGCCAGCAGCTTATCAGGGCTTGGAAACACCATATATTTT.

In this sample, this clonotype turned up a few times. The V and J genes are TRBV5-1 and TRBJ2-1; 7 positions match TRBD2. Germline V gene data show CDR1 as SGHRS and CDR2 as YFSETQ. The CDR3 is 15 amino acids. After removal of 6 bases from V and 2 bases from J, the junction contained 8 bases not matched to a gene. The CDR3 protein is CASKPGGSPYNEQFF. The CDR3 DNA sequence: TGCGCCAGCAAACCTGGCGGGAGTCCCTACAATGAGCAGTTCTTC.

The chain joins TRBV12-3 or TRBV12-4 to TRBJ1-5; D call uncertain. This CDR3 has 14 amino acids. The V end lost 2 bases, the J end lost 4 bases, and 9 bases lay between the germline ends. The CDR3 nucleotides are TGTGCCAGCAGTTTAAACAGAGAAAATCAGCCCCAGCATTTT. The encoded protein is CASSLNRENQPQHF.

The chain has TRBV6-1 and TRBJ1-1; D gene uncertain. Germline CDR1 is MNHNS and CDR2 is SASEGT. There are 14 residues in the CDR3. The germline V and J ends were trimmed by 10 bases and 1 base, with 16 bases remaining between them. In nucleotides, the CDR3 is TGTGCCACTTATGGGCCTGTGAAGAACACTGAAGCTTTCTTT. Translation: CATYGPVKNTEAFF.

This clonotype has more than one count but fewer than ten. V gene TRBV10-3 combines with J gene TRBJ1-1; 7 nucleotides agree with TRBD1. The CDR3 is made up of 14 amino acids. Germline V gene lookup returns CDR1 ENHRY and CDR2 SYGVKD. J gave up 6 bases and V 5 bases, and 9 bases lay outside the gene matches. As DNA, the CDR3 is TGTGCCATCAGTCCGGGACAGACTTATGCTGAAGCTTTCTTT. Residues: CAISPGQTYAEAFF.

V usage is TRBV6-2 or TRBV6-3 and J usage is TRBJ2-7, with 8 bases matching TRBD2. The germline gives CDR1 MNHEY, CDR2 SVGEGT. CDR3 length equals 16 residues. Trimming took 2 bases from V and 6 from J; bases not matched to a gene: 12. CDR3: CASSYARTSPNREQYF. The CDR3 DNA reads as TGTGCCAGCAGTTACGCGAGGACTAGCCCCAATCGCGAGCAGTACTTC.

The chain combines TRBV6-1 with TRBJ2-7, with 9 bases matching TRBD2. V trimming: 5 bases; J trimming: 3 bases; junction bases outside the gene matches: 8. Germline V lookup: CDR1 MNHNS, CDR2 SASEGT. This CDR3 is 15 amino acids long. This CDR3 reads CASSTRREGLYEQYF. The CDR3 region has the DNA TGTGCCAGCAGTACCCGGCGGGAGGGCCTCTACGAGCAGTACTTC.

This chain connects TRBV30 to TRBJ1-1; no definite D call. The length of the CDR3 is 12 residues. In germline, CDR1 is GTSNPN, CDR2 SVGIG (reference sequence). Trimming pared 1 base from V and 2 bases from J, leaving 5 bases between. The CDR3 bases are TGTGCCTGGAGTGCGTCTAACACTGAAGCTTTCTTT. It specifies CAWSASNTEAFF.

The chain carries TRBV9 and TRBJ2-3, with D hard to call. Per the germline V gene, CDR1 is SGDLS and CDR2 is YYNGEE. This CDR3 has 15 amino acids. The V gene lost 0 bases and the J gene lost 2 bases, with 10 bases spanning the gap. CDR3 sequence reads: CASSVAPEYTDTQYF. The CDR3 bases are TGTGCCAGCAGCGTAGCTCCCGAATACACAGATACGCAGTATTTT.

The CDR3 coding sequence is TGTGCCAGCAGTTCTGGGGTAGAGACCCAGTACTTC. Its translation: CASSSGVETQYF. The rearrangement links TRBV12-3 or TRBV12-4 to TRBJ2-5; no reliable D call. The CDR3 is made up of 12 amino acids. The V end was cut by 4 bases, the J end by 4 bases, with 7 bases between.

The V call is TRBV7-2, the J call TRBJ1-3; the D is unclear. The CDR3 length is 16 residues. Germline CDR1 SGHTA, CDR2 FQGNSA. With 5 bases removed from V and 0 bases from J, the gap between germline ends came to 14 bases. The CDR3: CASSLRLGSSGNTIYF. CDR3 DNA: TGTGCCAGCAGCCTCCGACTGGGAAGCTCTGGAAACACCATATATTTT.

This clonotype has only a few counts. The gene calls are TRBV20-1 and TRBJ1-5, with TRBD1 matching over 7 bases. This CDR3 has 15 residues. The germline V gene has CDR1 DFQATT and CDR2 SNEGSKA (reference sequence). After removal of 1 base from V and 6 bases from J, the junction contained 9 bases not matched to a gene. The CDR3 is CSARGIGGAGQPQHF. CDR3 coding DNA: TGCAGTGCTAGAGGTATAGGGGGCGCGGGTCAGCCCCAGCATTTT.

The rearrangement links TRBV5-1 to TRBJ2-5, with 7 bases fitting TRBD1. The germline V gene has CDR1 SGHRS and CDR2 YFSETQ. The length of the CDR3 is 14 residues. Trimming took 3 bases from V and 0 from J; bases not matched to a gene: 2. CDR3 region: CASSWDRHQETQYF. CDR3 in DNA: TGCGCCAGCAGCTGGGACAGACACCAAGAGACCCAGTACTTC.

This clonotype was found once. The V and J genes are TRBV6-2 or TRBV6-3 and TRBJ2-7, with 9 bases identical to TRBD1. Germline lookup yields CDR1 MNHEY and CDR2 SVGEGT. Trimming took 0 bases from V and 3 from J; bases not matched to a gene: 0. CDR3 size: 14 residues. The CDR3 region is CASSYSTGGYEQYF. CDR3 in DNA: TGTGCCAGCAGTTACTCGACAGGGGGCTACGAGCAGTACTTC.

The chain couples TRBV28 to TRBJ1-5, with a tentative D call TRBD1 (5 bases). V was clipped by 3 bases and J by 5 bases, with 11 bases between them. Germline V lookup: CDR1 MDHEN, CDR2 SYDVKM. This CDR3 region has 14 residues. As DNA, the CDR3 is TGTGCCAGCAGTTTTTGGGGGTATGATCAGCCCCAGCATTTT. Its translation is CASSFWGYDQPQHF.

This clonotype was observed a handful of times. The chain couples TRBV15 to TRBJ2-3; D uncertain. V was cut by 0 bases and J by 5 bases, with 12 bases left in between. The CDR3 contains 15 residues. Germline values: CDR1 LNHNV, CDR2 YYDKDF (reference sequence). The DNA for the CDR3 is TGTGCCACCAGCAGAGATAAAAGTCGGAGAGATACGCAGTATTTT. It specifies CATSRDKSRRDTQYF. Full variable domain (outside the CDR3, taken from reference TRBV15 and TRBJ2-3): DAMVIQNPRYQVTQFGKPVTLSCSQTLNHNVMYWYQQKSSQAPKLLFHYYDKDFNNEADTPDNFQSRRPNTSFCFLDIRSPGLGDTAMYLCATSRDKSRRDTQYFGPGTRLTVL.

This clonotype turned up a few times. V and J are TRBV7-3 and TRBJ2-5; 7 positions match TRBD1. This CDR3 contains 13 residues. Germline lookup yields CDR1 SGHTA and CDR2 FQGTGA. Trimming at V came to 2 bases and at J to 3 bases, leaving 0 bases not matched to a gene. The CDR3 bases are TGTGCCAGCAGCTTACAGGGGGAAGAGACCCAGTACTTC. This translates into CASSLQGEETQYF.

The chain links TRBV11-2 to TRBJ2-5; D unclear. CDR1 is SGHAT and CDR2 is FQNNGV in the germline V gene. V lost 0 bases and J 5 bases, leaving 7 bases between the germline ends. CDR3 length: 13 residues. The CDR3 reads CASSLDLQETQYF. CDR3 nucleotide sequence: TGTGCCAGCAGCTTAGATCTTCAGGAGACCCAGTACTTC.

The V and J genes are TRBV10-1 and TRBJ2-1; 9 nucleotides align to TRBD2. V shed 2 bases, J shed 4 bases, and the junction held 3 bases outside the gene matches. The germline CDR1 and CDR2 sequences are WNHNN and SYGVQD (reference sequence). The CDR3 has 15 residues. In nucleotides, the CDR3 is TGCGCCAGCAGTGAGACTAGCGGGCGATACAATGAGCAGTTCTTC. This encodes CASSETSGRYNEQFF.

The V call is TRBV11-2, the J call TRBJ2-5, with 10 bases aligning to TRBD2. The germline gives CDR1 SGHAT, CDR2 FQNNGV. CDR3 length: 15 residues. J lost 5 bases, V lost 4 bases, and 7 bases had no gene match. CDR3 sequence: CASSSVAGGEETQYF. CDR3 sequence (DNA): TGTGCCAGCAGCTCAGTAGCGGGAGGTGAGGAGACCCAGTACTTC.

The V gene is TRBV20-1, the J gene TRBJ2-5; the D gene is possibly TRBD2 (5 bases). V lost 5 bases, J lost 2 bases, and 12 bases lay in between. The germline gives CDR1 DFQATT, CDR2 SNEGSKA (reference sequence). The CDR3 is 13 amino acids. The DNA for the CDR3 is TGCAGTGCTGCCTTGGGAGCGCAAGAGACCCAGTACTTC. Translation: CSAALGAQETQYF.

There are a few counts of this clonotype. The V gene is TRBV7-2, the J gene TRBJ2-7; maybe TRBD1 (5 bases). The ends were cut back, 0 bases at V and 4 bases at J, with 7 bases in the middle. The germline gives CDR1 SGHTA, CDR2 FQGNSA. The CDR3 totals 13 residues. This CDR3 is CASSLARQYEQYF. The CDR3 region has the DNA TGTGCCAGCAGCTTAGCCAGACAGTACGAGCAGTACTTC.

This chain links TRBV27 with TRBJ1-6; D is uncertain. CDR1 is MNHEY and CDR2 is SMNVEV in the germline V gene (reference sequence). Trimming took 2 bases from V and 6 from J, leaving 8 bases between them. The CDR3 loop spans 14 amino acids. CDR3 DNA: TGTGCCAGCAGTTTAAGTGGAGGTAATTCACCCCTCCACTTT. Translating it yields CASSLSGGNSPLHF.